A selection of T cell receptor beta chains follows, all from one sample in a study of blood T cell repertoires in COVID-19. The protocol was immunoSEQ multiplex PCR, while the TCRdb copy is restricted to in-frame clones and leaves out a portion. The sample has about 81,000 clones, around 89% seen once. The specimen sequenced was PBMCs or T cells enriched from blood (not recorded which). These receptors all stem from a woman aged 50 to 65 with acute COVID-19. Each CDR3 is given with its conserved first and last residue. The order of the fields is D gene, clone size, J gene, V gene, CDR3 length, CDR3 protein, CDR3 DNA. A D gene is named only where the DNA matches it firmly. Not every row has a clone size; where given, it reads once, few, many or a size class.

D gene: TRBD2; clone size: few; J gene: TRBJ2-3; V gene: TRBV13; CDR3 length: 17; CDR3 protein: CASSSTTSGSSTDTQYF; CDR3 DNA: TGTGCCAGCAGCTCGACCACTAGCGGTTCTAGCACAGATACGCAGTATTTT
D gene: TRBD2; clone size: NA; J gene: TRBJ2-7; V gene: TRBV5-5; CDR3 length: 15; CDR3 protein: CASSFGLAVSYEQYF; CDR3 DNA: TGTGCCAGCAGCTTTGGACTAGCGGTCTCCTACGAGCAGTACTTC
D gene: TRBD2; clone size: NA; J gene: TRBJ2-7; V gene: TRBV3-1/TRBV3-2; CDR3 length: 15; CDR3 protein: CASSVGTSGTYEQYF; CDR3 DNA: TGTGCCAGCAGCGTAGGGACTAGCGGAACCTACGAGCAGTACTTC
D gene: NA; clone size: NA; J gene: TRBJ1-1; V gene: TRBV24-1; CDR3 length: 13; CDR3 protein: CATSDAQGTEAFF; CDR3 DNA: TGTGCCACCAGTGATGCCCAGGGCACTGAAGCTTTCTTT
D gene: TRBD1; clone size: NA; J gene: TRBJ2-7; V gene: TRBV4-1; CDR3 length: 16; CDR3 protein: CASSQPGTGGAYEQYF; CDR3 DNA: TGCGCCAGCAGCCAACCTGGGACAGGGGGCGCCTACGAGCAGTACTTC
D gene: TRBD1; clone size: NA; J gene: TRBJ2-1; V gene: TRBV5-4; CDR3 length: 15; CDR3 protein: CASSRGQGSYNEQFF; CDR3 DNA: TGTGCCAGCAGCAGGGGACAGGGGTCCTACAATGAGCAGTTCTTC
D gene: TRBD1; clone size: NA; J gene: TRBJ2-5; V gene: TRBV10-3; CDR3 length: 16; CDR3 protein: CAIRRGGQGGQETQYF; CDR3 DNA: TGTGCCATCCGTAGGGGTGGACAGGGTGGGCAAGAGACCCAGTACTTC
D gene: NA; clone size: NA; J gene: TRBJ2-1; V gene: TRBV19; CDR3 length: 14; CDR3 protein: CASSMGRGYNEQFF; CDR3 DNA: TGTGCCAGTAGTATGGGTCGGGGCTACAATGAGCAGTTCTTC
D gene: TRBD2; clone size: NA; J gene: TRBJ2-1; V gene: TRBV5-4; CDR3 length: 17; CDR3 protein: CASSGETSGRTGNEQFF; CDR3 DNA: TGTGCCAGCAGCGGGGAAACTAGCGGGAGGACCGGAAATGAGCAGTTCTTC
D gene: NA; clone size: NA; J gene: TRBJ1-1; V gene: TRBV3-1/TRBV3-2; CDR3 length: 13; CDR3 protein: CASSPEWGNEAFF; CDR3 DNA: TGTGCCAGCAGCCCCGAGTGGGGCAATGAAGCTTTCTTT
D gene: NA; clone size: NA; J gene: TRBJ1-1; V gene: TRBV14; CDR3 length: 12; CDR3 protein: CASSPTAGRAFF; CDR3 DNA: TGTGCCAGCAGCCCCACGGCGGGAAGAGCTTTCTTT
D gene: TRBD2; clone size: NA; J gene: TRBJ2-1; V gene: TRBV19; CDR3 length: 15; CDR3 protein: CASSIGSSGINEQFF; CDR3 DNA: TGTGCCAGTAGTATTGGGTCTAGCGGGATCAATGAGCAGTTCTTC
D gene: TRBD1; clone size: NA; J gene: TRBJ1-4; V gene: TRBV6-5; CDR3 length: 14; CDR3 protein: CASRGTATNEKLFF; CDR3 DNA: TGTGCCAGCAGGGGGACAGCAACTAATGAAAAACTGTTTTTT
D gene: NA; clone size: NA; J gene: TRBJ2-3; V gene: TRBV19; CDR3 length: 16; CDR3 protein: CASSSFEGVGSDTQYF; CDR3 DNA: TGTGCCAGTAGTTCCTTTGAGGGGGTTGGATCAGATACGCAGTATTTT
D gene: NA; clone size: NA; J gene: TRBJ2-3; V gene: TRBV7-9; CDR3 length: 15; CDR3 protein: CASSLTISRTDTQYF; CDR3 DNA: TGTGCCAGCAGCTTAACTATTTCGAGAACAGATACGCAGTATTTT
D gene: TRBD2; clone size: NA; J gene: TRBJ2-1; V gene: TRBV11-2; CDR3 length: 18; CDR3 protein: CASSLVWSSGSGYNEQFF; CDR3 DNA: TGTGCCAGCAGCTTAGTATGGTCTAGCGGGAGTGGTTACAATGAGCAGTTCTTC
D gene: TRBD2; clone size: NA; J gene: TRBJ2-7; V gene: TRBV11-2; CDR3 length: 13; CDR3 protein: CASSFGTSYEQYF; CDR3 DNA: TGTGCCAGCAGCTTTGGGACTAGCTACGAGCAGTACTTC
D gene: TRBD1; clone size: NA; J gene: TRBJ2-7; V gene: TRBV7-2; CDR3 length: 18; CDR3 protein: CASSLRPYRDRGQYEQYF; CDR3 DNA: TGTGCCAGCAGCTTAAGGCCCTACCGGGACAGGGGGCAGTACGAGCAGTACTTC
D gene: TRBD2; clone size: NA; J gene: TRBJ2-7; V gene: TRBV9; CDR3 length: 15; CDR3 protein: CASSVGGLAGYEQYF; CDR3 DNA: TGTGCCAGCAGCGTAGGGGGACTAGCAGGGTACGAGCAGTACTTC
D gene: NA; clone size: NA; J gene: TRBJ1-5; V gene: TRBV3-1/TRBV3-2; CDR3 length: 16; CDR3 protein: CASSPGGSGALGPQHF; CDR3 DNA: TGTGCCAGCAGCCCGGGGGGATCAGGGGCATTAGGGCCCCAGCATTTT
D gene: NA; clone size: NA; J gene: TRBJ1-5; V gene: TRBV7-8; CDR3 length: 14; CDR3 protein: CASSLGGGSQPQHF; CDR3 DNA: TGTGCCAGCAGCTTAGGGGGGGGGAGTCAGCCCCAGCATTTT
D gene: NA; clone size: NA; J gene: TRBJ2-1; V gene: TRBV30; CDR3 length: 14; CDR3 protein: CAWTMGSSYNEQFF; CDR3 DNA: TGTGCCTGGACAATGGGGAGCTCCTACAATGAGCAGTTCTTC
D gene: NA; clone size: NA; J gene: TRBJ1-1; V gene: TRBV3-1/TRBV3-2; CDR3 length: 13; CDR3 protein: CASSGQRNTEAFF; CDR3 DNA: TGTGCCAGCAGCGGACAGCGGAACACTGAAGCTTTCTTT
D gene: TRBD2; clone size: once; J gene: TRBJ2-1; V gene: TRBV5-1; CDR3 length: 16; CDR3 protein: CASRLLLTSGDNEQFF; CDR3 DNA: TGCGCCAGCAGGTTGCTATTGACTAGCGGAGACAATGAGCAGTTCTTC
D gene: TRBD2; clone size: NA; J gene: TRBJ2-7; V gene: TRBV19; CDR3 length: 16; CDR3 protein: CASSIGTSGRIHEQYF; CDR3 DNA: TGTGCCAGTAGTATCGGGACTAGCGGGAGGATCCACGAGCAGTACTTC
D gene: TRBD1; clone size: NA; J gene: TRBJ2-1; V gene: TRBV10-1; CDR3 length: 12; CDR3 protein: CASSDEGDRWFF; CDR3 DNA: TGCGCCAGCAGTGACGAGGGGGACAGGTGGTTCTTC
D gene: NA; clone size: NA; J gene: TRBJ2-7; V gene: TRBV27; CDR3 length: 12; CDR3 protein: CASSTVGGEQYF; CDR3 DNA: TGTGCCAGCAGTACTGTCGGGGGTGAGCAGTACTTC
D gene: TRBD1; clone size: NA; J gene: TRBJ1-1; V gene: TRBV2; CDR3 length: 14; CDR3 protein: CASQSDRVNTEAFF; CDR3 DNA: TGTGCCAGCCAATCGGACAGGGTGAACACTGAAGCTTTCTTT
D gene: TRBD2; clone size: NA; J gene: TRBJ2-7; V gene: TRBV9; CDR3 length: 18; CDR3 protein: CASSAGASGTFTSYEQYF; CDR3 DNA: TGTGCCAGCAGCGCCGGGGCTAGCGGTACCTTTACATCCTACGAGCAGTACTTC
D gene: NA; clone size: NA; J gene: TRBJ2-5; V gene: TRBV5-1; CDR3 length: 14; CDR3 protein: CASSPFGVGETQYF; CDR3 DNA: TGCGCCAGCAGCCCGTTCGGGGTTGGGGAGACCCAGTACTTC
D gene: NA; clone size: NA; J gene: TRBJ2-3; V gene: TRBV5-6; CDR3 length: 14; CDR3 protein: CASSLGPRGDTQYF; CDR3 DNA: TGTGCCAGCAGCTTGGGTCCCAGGGGAGATACGCAGTATTTT
D gene: TRBD1; clone size: once; J gene: TRBJ1-2; V gene: TRBV6-5; CDR3 length: 16; CDR3 protein: CASSYPDLTGAYGYTF; CDR3 DNA: TGTGCCAGCAGTTACCCCGACCTCACAGGGGCCTATGGCTACACCTTC
D gene: NA; clone size: NA; J gene: TRBJ1-3; V gene: TRBV2; CDR3 length: 15; CDR3 protein: CASSPQGAAGNTIYF; CDR3 DNA: TGTGCCAGCAGTCCCCAGGGTGCCGCTGGAAACACCATATATTTT
D gene: TRBD1; clone size: NA; J gene: TRBJ1-1; V gene: TRBV7-6; CDR3 length: 14; CDR3 protein: CASSLGQGNTEAFF; CDR3 DNA: TGTGCCAGCAGCTTAGGACAGGGGAACACTGAAGCTTTCTTT
D gene: TRBD1; clone size: NA; J gene: TRBJ2-7; V gene: TRBV11-3; CDR3 length: 15; CDR3 protein: CASSHGGQGSYEQYF; CDR3 DNA: TGTGCCAGCAGTCATGGGGGACAGGGCTCCTACGAGCAGTACTTC
D gene: NA; clone size: NA; J gene: TRBJ2-6; V gene: TRBV27; CDR3 length: 15; CDR3 protein: CASMRGLSGANVLTF; CDR3 DNA: TGTGCCAGCATGCGCGGCCTCTCTGGGGCCAACGTCCTGACTTTC
D gene: NA; clone size: NA; J gene: TRBJ2-3; V gene: TRBV11-1; CDR3 length: 13; CDR3 protein: CASRLSGESAQYF; CDR3 DNA: TGTGCCAGCAGGCTTTCGGGAGAGAGTGCGCAGTATTTT
D gene: TRBD1; clone size: NA; J gene: TRBJ2-5; V gene: TRBV5-4; CDR3 length: 15; CDR3 protein: CASSFPGQEGRTQYF; CDR3 DNA: TGTGCCAGCAGCTTCCCGGGACAGGAGGGTAGGACCCAGTACTTC
D gene: NA; clone size: few; J gene: TRBJ2-7; V gene: TRBV5-8; CDR3 length: 13; CDR3 protein: CASSGLNSYEQYF; CDR3 DNA: TGTGCCAGCTCAGGACTGAACTCCTACGAGCAGTACTTC
D gene: TRBD1; clone size: NA; J gene: TRBJ1-1; V gene: TRBV15; CDR3 length: 19; CDR3 protein: CATSIKKTGGKALNTEAFF; CDR3 DNA: TGTGCCACCAGCATCAAAAAGACAGGGGGCAAGGCCTTGAACACTGAAGCTTTCTTT
D gene: TRBD1; clone size: NA; J gene: TRBJ1-1; V gene: TRBV5-8; CDR3 length: 15; CDR3 protein: CASSWIRGLNTEAFF; CDR3 DNA: TGTGCCAGCAGCTGGATCAGGGGGCTCAACACTGAAGCTTTCTTT
D gene: TRBD2; clone size: NA; J gene: TRBJ2-3; V gene: TRBV18; CDR3 length: 17; CDR3 protein: CASSPPGLAGGADTQYF; CDR3 DNA: TGTGCCAGCTCACCACCCGGGCTAGCGGGAGGCGCAGATACGCAGTATTTT
D gene: TRBD2; clone size: NA; J gene: TRBJ2-7; V gene: TRBV20-1; CDR3 length: 14; CDR3 protein: CSASGLAGSYEQYF; CDR3 DNA: TGCAGTGCTAGTGGGCTAGCGGGCTCCTACGAGCAGTACTTC
D gene: TRBD2; clone size: few; J gene: TRBJ2-7; V gene: TRBV3-1/TRBV3-2; CDR3 length: 15; CDR3 protein: CASSLGLAVTYEQYF; CDR3 DNA: TGTGCCAGCAGCCTAGGACTAGCGGTCACCTACGAGCAGTACTTC
D gene: NA; clone size: NA; J gene: TRBJ2-3; V gene: TRBV18; CDR3 length: 17; CDR3 protein: CASSPYDVAASTDTQYF; CDR3 DNA: TGTGCCAGCTCACCATACGATGTAGCAGCTAGCACAGATACGCAGTATTTT
D gene: NA; clone size: NA; J gene: TRBJ2-1; V gene: TRBV30; CDR3 length: 14; CDR3 protein: CAWRNRGIPDEQFF; CDR3 DNA: TGTGCCTGGAGAAATAGGGGAATCCCGGACGAGCAGTTCTTC
D gene: TRBD1; clone size: once; J gene: TRBJ1-2; V gene: TRBV4-1; CDR3 length: 17; CDR3 protein: CASSHTVGGDRSSGYTF; CDR3 DNA: TGCGCCAGCAGCCACACGGTCGGTGGGGACAGGTCCTCTGGCTACACCTTC
D gene: TRBD1; clone size: once; J gene: TRBJ2-1; V gene: TRBV5-4; CDR3 length: 16; CDR3 protein: CASSPLTGDSYNEQFF; CDR3 DNA: TGTGCCAGCAGCCCCCTGACAGGGGACTCCTACAATGAGCAGTTCTTC
D gene: NA; clone size: NA; J gene: TRBJ2-3; V gene: TRBV6-4; CDR3 length: 13; CDR3 protein: CASSDTPGDTQYF; CDR3 DNA: TGTGCCAGCAGTGACACACCGGGGGATACGCAGTATTTT
D gene: TRBD1; clone size: NA; J gene: TRBJ1-6; V gene: TRBV19; CDR3 length: 13; CDR3 protein: CASSMVGQSPLHF; CDR3 DNA: TGTGCCAGTAGTATGGTGGGACAGTCACCCCTCCACTTT
D gene: TRBD1; clone size: NA; J gene: TRBJ1-5; V gene: TRBV29-1; CDR3 length: 13; CDR3 protein: CSGGTGVDQPQHF; CDR3 DNA: TGCAGCGGAGGGACAGGGGTCGATCAGCCCCAGCATTTT
D gene: TRBD1; clone size: NA; J gene: TRBJ2-1; V gene: TRBV19; CDR3 length: 18; CDR3 protein: CASSSPDRAFLPYNEQFF; CDR3 DNA: TGTGCCAGTAGTTCCCCGGACAGGGCCTTCCTCCCCTACAATGAGCAGTTCTTC
D gene: NA; clone size: few; J gene: TRBJ2-7; V gene: TRBV14; CDR3 length: 15; CDR3 protein: CASSQGLSNPYEQYF; CDR3 DNA: TGTGCCAGCAGCCAAGGACTTTCTAACCCCTACGAGCAGTACTTC
D gene: NA; clone size: NA; J gene: TRBJ1-2; V gene: TRBV7-2; CDR3 length: 13; CDR3 protein: CASSFRGNYGYTF; CDR3 DNA: TGTGCCAGCAGCTTTAGGGGAAACTATGGCTACACCTTC
D gene: TRBD1; clone size: NA; J gene: TRBJ1-2; V gene: TRBV2; CDR3 length: 15; CDR3 protein: CASSPRTGPAYGYTF; CDR3 DNA: TGTGCCAGCAGCCCAAGGACAGGCCCCGCCTATGGCTACACCTTC
D gene: TRBD1; clone size: NA; J gene: TRBJ2-2; V gene: TRBV5-1; CDR3 length: 14; CDR3 protein: CASSYTQGDGELFF; CDR3 DNA: TGCGCCAGCAGCTACACACAGGGGGACGGGGAGCTGTTTTTT
D gene: TRBD1; clone size: NA; J gene: TRBJ2-4; V gene: TRBV7-9; CDR3 length: 12; CDR3 protein: CASSLARGRQYF; CDR3 DNA: TGTGCCAGCAGCTTAGCGAGGGGGCGGCAGTACTTC
D gene: NA; clone size: NA; J gene: TRBJ1-2; V gene: TRBV5-4; CDR3 length: 13; CDR3 protein: CASSLTARDSYTF; CDR3 DNA: TGTGCCAGCAGCTTAACAGCCAGGGACAGCTACACCTTC
D gene: NA; clone size: NA; J gene: TRBJ1-3; V gene: TRBV24-1; CDR3 length: 17; CDR3 protein: CATSPTPGGRHGNTIYF; CDR3 DNA: TGTGCCACCAGTCCGACCCCGGGAGGGAGGCATGGAAACACCATATATTTT
D gene: NA; clone size: NA; J gene: TRBJ2-1; V gene: TRBV30; CDR3 length: 16; CDR3 protein: CAWSVRGDRLPLQQFF; CDR3 DNA: TGTGCCTGGAGTGTACGTGGAGACAGGCTTCCGCTCCAGCAGTTCTTC